A single sample gave rise to the 11 T cell receptor beta chains below, sequenced in a study of Ad26.COV2.S vaccination and SARS-CoV-2 variants. Treatment reported: roughly 20 received Ad26.COV2.S at low or high dose, single or two shots; 5 received placebo; per-sample allocation not given. Samples analyzed were those drawn on day 63 after the first vaccine or placebo injection. Measured with immunoSEQ multiplex PCR; TCRdb has only the in-frame clones, and not every one. The repertoire holds 360,000 or so clones, with 89% as singletons. The source material was peripheral blood, sampled in a trial of Ad26.COV2.S vaccine versus placebo. The receptors derive from a person aged 18-65 years who received the Ad26.COV2.S COVID-19 vaccine or a placebo.

The CDR3 spells CASSLGSRGGNQPQHF. The CDR3 coding sequence is TGTGCCAGCAGCTTGGGATCTAGGGGAGGCAATCAGCCCCAGCATTTT. The V call is TRBV5-6, the J call TRBJ1-5, with a weak D call TRBD1 (5 bases). The germline V and J ends were trimmed by 0 bases and 2 bases, with 12 bases remaining between them. Germline lookup yields CDR1 SGHDT and CDR2 YYEEEE. The CDR3 is 16 amino acids.

This sequence joins TRBV21-1 and TRBJ2-7; the D call TRBD1 from the table was never checked on the DNA. TRBV21-1 is an annotated pseudogene. The length of the CDR3 is 15 residues. The CDR3 DNA reads as TGTGCCAGCAGCAAAGGGGACAGAGCTTTTTACGAGCAGTACTTC. Residues: CASSKGDRAFYEQYF.

This chain uses TRBV6-5 with TRBJ2-1; 7 bases match TRBD1. CDR1 and CDR2 from the germline V gene are MNHEY and SVGAGI. Trimming at V came to 7 bases and at J to 4 bases, leaving 7 bases not matched to a gene. The CDR3 has 14 amino acids. CDR3 region: CASTRQGTYNEQFF. In DNA form, the CDR3 reads TGTGCCAGCACCCGACAGGGAACGTACAATGAGCAGTTCTTC.

This chain uses TRBV5-1 with TRBJ2-1; D is perhaps TRBD1 or TRBD2 (5 bases each). CDR3 length equals 14 residues. V dropped 2 bases and J dropped 7 bases, with 13 bases sitting between them. CDR1 SGHRS and CDR2 YFSETQ come from the germline V gene. CDR3 in amino acids: CASSFSGTRNEQFF. CDR3 coding DNA: TGCGCCAGCAGCTTTTCGGGGACGCGGAATGAGCAGTTCTTC.

The rearrangement uses TRBV28 and TRBJ2-1; the D gene is possibly TRBD1 (6 bases). The CDR3 loop spans 15 amino acids. Germline V lookup: CDR1 MDHEN, CDR2 SYDVKM. The V and J ends lost 5 bases and 4 bases respectively, with 15 bases between them. CDR3 DNA: TGTGCCAGCAGTAAACAGGGTAAAGGATACAATGAGCAGTTCTTC. It codes for CASSKQGKGYNEQFF.

The chain is built from TRBV27 and TRBJ1-4; the D is unclear. The V gene's germline CDR1 is MNHEY and CDR2 SMNVEV (reference sequence). The CDR3 is 13 residues long. The V end was cut by 5 bases, the J end by 7 bases, with 11 bases between. Here the CDR3 DNA reads TGTGCCAGCAGTCCCCGGCGGGGTGAAAAACTGTTTTTT. Residues: CASSPRRGEKLFF.

This rearrangement joins TRBV5-1 to TRBJ2-7, with TRBD1 identical over 8 bases. J was trimmed by 10 bases and V by 4 bases; bases with no gene match: 16. Germline V gene lookup returns CDR1 SGHRS and CDR2 YFSETQ. This CDR3 has 15 amino acids. CDR3 nucleotides: TGCGCCAGCAGCGCCCCCGGGACAGGAAGTACGAGACAGTACTTC. Translating gives CASSAPGTGSTRQYF. The variable domain in full, with the rest retrieved from reference TRBV5-1 and TRBJ2-7, is KAGVTQTPRYLIKTRGQQVTLSCSPISGHRSVSWYQQTPGQGLQFLFEYFSETQRNKGNFPGRFSGRQFSNSRSEMNVSTLELGDSALYLCASSAPGTGSTRQYFGPGTRLTVT.

The CDR3 region has the DNA TGTGCCAGCAGCTGGACTAGTCCCGGGGAGCTGTTTTTT. The encoded protein is CASSWTSPGELFF. The chain links TRBV7-2 to TRBJ2-2; 7 bases line up with TRBD2. The germline CDR1 and CDR2 sequences are SGHTA and FQGNSA. This CDR3 comprises 13 residues. V lost 4 bases and J lost 6; bases outside the gene matches: 2.

This sequence joins TRBV11-3 and TRBJ2-1, with D uncertain. Germline V gives CDR1 SGHNT, CDR2 YENEEA. The CDR3 consists of 15 residues. V lost 0 bases and J 4 bases, leaving 10 bases between the germline ends. CDR3 protein: CASSLERISYNEQFF. The CDR3 DNA reads as TGTGCCAGCAGCTTAGAGAGAATTTCTTACAATGAGCAGTTCTTC.

This chain joins TRBV18 and TRBJ2-3; TRBD2 might be the D (6 bases). The CDR3 totals 15 residues. V was cut by 5 bases and J by 6 bases, with 18 bases left in between. Germline V gene sequence: CDR1 KGHSH, CDR2 LQKENI. The CDR3 loop reads CASSSQAPGGDTQYF. The CDR3 DNA sequence: TGTGCCAGCTCATCCCAGGCCCCTGGAGGGGATACGCAGTATTTT.

The V gene is TRBV27, the J gene TRBJ1-2, with 7 bases identical to TRBD1. V dropped 6 bases and J dropped 0; count of bases not matched to a gene: 7. The CDR3 sequence is 15 residues long. Germline CDR1 MNHEY, CDR2 SMNVEV (reference sequence). CDR3 bases: TGTGCCAGCAGACGACAGGGCGAGGCTAACTATGGCTACACCTTC. It specifies CASRRQGEANYGYTF.